Below are 15 T cell receptor beta chains sequenced from a single sample in a study of metastatic and nonmetastatic thyroid tumors. Thyroid surgery was performed in patients who had received no treatment beforehand. MiXCR reprocessed the PCR reads for TCRdb. Among 13,000 or so clones listed, under 35% were seen once. Material for sequencing was blood. These TCRs come from a female donor with papillary thyroid cancer or a benign thyroid nodule (not recorded which). Some clones in this sample may be carry-over from other donors' samples.

This clone was seen a handful of times. This chain's CDR3 is CARGPHTQYF. CDR3 bases: TGTGCCAGAGGCCCACATACGCAGTATTTT. The chain uses TRBV7-4 and TRBJ2-3; D is unresolved. The ends were cut back, 9 bases at V and 7 bases at J, with 8 bases in the middle. This CDR3 is built from 10 residues. The germline V gene encodes CDR1 SGHVT and CDR2 SQSDAQ.

J is TRBJ2-3 and V is TRBV12-5; 9 bases are a match to TRBD2. The CDR3 extends over 18 amino acids. The germline CDR1 and CDR2 sequences are LGHNT and FRNRAP. Trimming removed 1 base from V and 13 bases from J; junction bases left unmatched: 21. CDR3 protein: CASGLGRLGTSRTDKKYF. The CDR3 bases are TGTGCTAGTGGTTTGGGACGTTTAGGGACTAGCAGGACCGATAAGAAGTATTTT.

This clone was observed at least ten times. The chain carries TRBV5-4 and TRBJ2-3; 7 nucleotides align to TRBD1. From germline, CDR1 is SGHNT and CDR2 YYREEE (reference sequence). The length of the CDR3 is 14 residues. V lost 5 bases to trimming and J lost 4 bases; unmatched junction nucleotides: 7. The CDR3 loop reads CASSSYRGADTQYF. In DNA form, the CDR3 reads TGTGCCAGCAGTTCCTACAGGGGTGCAGATACGCAGTATTTT.

This clone was counted a few times. This sequence joins TRBV28 and TRBJ1-1; D remains unclear. V dropped 1 base and J dropped 2 bases, with 11 bases sitting between them. Germline loops: CDR1 MDHEN, CDR2 SYDVKM. This CDR3 contains 15 residues. CDR3: CASSLFYGKNTEAFF. CDR3 DNA: TGTGCCAGCAGTTTATTTTACGGAAAAAACACTGAAGCTTTCTTT.

V gene TRBV20-1 combines with J gene TRBJ1-1; D is unresolved. The CDR3 contains 13 residues. The germline gives CDR1 DFQATT, CDR2 SNEGSKA (reference sequence). Between the trimmed V and J ends, which lost 3 bases and 6 bases, there was a span of 14 bases. The CDR3 bases are TGCAGTGCTAGTAGAGGCGTTAGCGCTGAAGCTTTCTTT. It yields the protein CSASRGVSAEAFF.

This clone is judged medium-sized (0.01 to 0.1%). The gene calls are TRBV12-3 or TRBV12-4 and TRBJ1-2; the D is unclear. There are 13 residues in the CDR3. Deletions cut 7 bases from V and 7 bases from J, with 16 bases between. CDR3 bases: TGTGCCAGCACCTCCGGGCAAGCGGGTGGCTACACCTTC. This translates into CASTSGQAGGYTF.

This clone was counted between two and nine times. This sequence joins TRBV6-1 and TRBJ1-2, with D perhaps matching TRBD1 (5 bases). This CDR3 is built from 14 residues. Trimming took off 10 bases at V and 11 bases at J, with 26 bases between the two ends. CDR1 MNHNS and CDR2 SASEGT come from the germline V gene. Written as DNA, the CDR3 is TGTGCCACCAAGGACACAACCAGAGACTATGTTTACACCTTC. The encoded protein is CATKDTTRDYVYTF.

Comments on this clone: One end of the junction varies from germline; a read error may be responsible. The gene calls are TRBV27 and TRBJ2-5; a weak D match, TRBD2 (5 bases). The germline CDR1 and CDR2 sequences are MNHEY and SMNVEV (reference sequence). This CDR3 is 15 amino acids long. The CDR3 is CASRPTGRGEESHSF. CDR3 bases: TGTGCCAGCAGACCCACGGGGAGAGGAGAAGAGAGCCACTCCTTC.

The rearrangement links TRBV14 to TRBJ2-5; the D gene could be TRBD1 or TRBD2 (7 bases each). V dropped 4 bases and J dropped 3 bases, with 21 bases sitting between them. There are 17 residues in the CDR3. Germline-derived CDR1 and CDR2 are SGHDN and FVKESK. The CDR3 sequence: CASSPFQGGREKETQYF. The CDR3 coding sequence is TGTGCCAGCAGCCCCTTTCAGGGGGGGCGAGAAAAAGAGACCCAGTACTTC.

The chain joins TRBV27 to TRBJ1-2, with 8 bases matching TRBD1. J lost 0 bases, V lost 1 base, and 13 bases had no gene match. Per germline, CDR1 MNHEY and CDR2 SMNVEV (reference sequence). This CDR3 spans 19 amino acids. The CDR3 nucleotides read TGTGCCAGCAGTTTATTTGGGAGTACAGGGGGGGTAGCTAACTATGGCTACACCTTC. Encoded protein: CASSLFGSTGGVANYGYTF.

The rearrangement links TRBV11-2 to TRBJ2-7; D gene unclear. This CDR3 has 13 amino acids. V was pared by 1 base and J by 0 bases, with 4 bases between. CDR1 and CDR2 from the germline V gene are SGHAT and FQNNGV. The CDR3 region is CASSLAGSYEQYF. For the CDR3, the DNA is TGTGCCAGCAGCTTAGCGGGCTCCTACGAGCAGTACTTC.

The chain recombines TRBV6-1 with TRBJ1-2, with D maybe TRBD1 (6 bases). V was cut by 7 bases and J by 4 bases, with 16 bases left in between. From germline, CDR1 is MNHNS and CDR2 SASEGT. This CDR3 region has 14 residues. The chain's CDR3 is CASTEGVQGYGYTF. In DNA, the CDR3 is TGTGCCAGCACCGAGGGCGTACAGGGCTATGGCTACACCTTC.

In its sample, this clone ranks as medium-sized. The CDR3, as DNA: TGTGCCAGCAGCTCCAATTGGGAAAGCTACGAGCAGTACTTC. Translation: CASSSNWESYEQYF. This rearrangement joins TRBV11-2 to TRBJ2-7; no definite D call. V was pared by 4 bases and J by 3 bases, with 13 bases between. This CDR3 is built from 14 residues. CDR1 and CDR2 from the germline V gene are SGHAT and FQNNGV.

The chain employs TRBV30 and TRBJ1-3; D remains unclear. The length of the CDR3 is 14 residues. Germline lookup yields CDR1 GTSNPN and CDR2 SVGIG (reference sequence). Trimming left V 7 bases short and J 0 bases short, with 13 bases between. The CDR3 reads CALSRVSSGNTIYF. The CDR3, as DNA: TGTGCCTTAAGTAGGGTGAGCTCTGGAAACACCATATATTTT.

V usage is TRBV10-2 and J usage is TRBJ2-7; 9 positions agree with TRBD1. Germline CDR1 is WSHSY and CDR2 is SAAADI. This CDR3 spans 15 amino acids. V lost 10 bases to trimming and J lost 0 bases; unmatched junction nucleotides: 10. The CDR3 sequence is CATRTGTGLSYEQYF. DNA for the CDR3: TGCGCCACCAGAACCGGGACAGGGCTCTCCTACGAGCAGTACTTC.